What follows are 21 T cell receptor beta chains derived from one specimen sequenced in a study of CD8 T cells in Susac syndrome. Reverse transcription of about 0.5 to 1 ug RNA was carried out with random hexamers. TCRdb re-called the immunoSEQ multiplex PCR reads through MiXCR, storing one row per CDR3 protein. The sample lists fewer than 200,000 distinct CDR3 sequences, 93% occurring once. What was sequenced was CD4+ T cells from PBMCs. Every receptor here comes from a human donor in good health.

This clonotype appeared a single time. The genes are TRBV6-2 or TRBV6-3 and TRBJ2-3, with unresolved D. Germline V gene lookup returns CDR1 MNHEY and CDR2 SVGEGT. The CDR3 extends over 15 amino acids. Trimming removed 6 bases from V and 0 bases from J, with 13 bases in between. This chain's CDR3 is CASSRLGSSTDTQYF. CDR3 in DNA: TGTGCCAGCAGCCGTCTAGGGTCTAGCACAGATACGCAGTATTTT.

CDR3 region: CASSPPAEGTDTQYF. The CDR3 DNA sequence: TGTGCCAGCAGCCCCCCAGCGGAAGGCACAGATACGCAGTATTTT. V and J are TRBV6-1 and TRBJ2-3, with D perhaps matching TRBD2 (5 bases). V was pared by 6 bases and J by 1 base, with 14 bases between. In germline, CDR1 is MNHNS, CDR2 SASEGT. The CDR3 totals 15 residues.

The rearrangement uses TRBV11-2 and TRBJ1-3; 8 positions match TRBD1. The J segment lost 4 bases and the V segment lost 5 bases, leaving 10 bases of the junction unmatched. Germline V CDR1 and CDR2: SGHAT, FQNNGV. The CDR3 runs 16 residues. The CDR3 bases are TGTGCCAGCAGCCCCCGCGTTCGGACAGGGGGAAACACCATATATTTT. Translating it yields CASSPRVRTGGNTIYF.

The DNA of the CDR3 is TGCAGTGCTAGAGGGTCCAAAAACATTCAGTACTTC. Translating gives CSARGSKNIQYF. The chain has TRBV20-1 and TRBJ2-4; D is unclear. The CDR3 covers 12 residues. Trimming stripped 1 base from V and 2 bases from J, with 3 bases between. The germline CDR1 and CDR2 sequences are DFQATT and SNEGSKA (reference sequence).

The chain links TRBV4-1 to TRBJ1-1; D is ambiguous. V shed 1 base and J shed 4 bases, with 7 bases lying between them. Germline lookup yields CDR1 MGHRA and CDR2 YSYEKL. This CDR3 is 13 amino acids long. CDR3 coding DNA: TGCGCCAGCAGCCAAGTGTCCGCCACTGAAGCTTTCTTT. Translating gives CASSQVSATEAFF.

The chain has TRBV3-1 and TRBJ2-5; D remains unclear. Trimming shortened V by 0 bases and J by 2 bases, and 7 bases separated the two germline ends. The CDR3 sequence is 14 residues long. CDR1 and CDR2 from the germline V gene are LGHDT and YNNKEL (reference sequence). Here the CDR3 DNA reads TGTGCCAGCAGCCAAGATACAGAACAAGAGACCCAGTACTTC. Amino acids: CASSQDTEQETQYF.

This clonotype was observed a handful of times. The rearrangement links TRBV28 to TRBJ2-5; 11 positions match TRBD1. From germline, CDR1 is MDHEN and CDR2 SYDVKM. This CDR3 is 14 amino acids long. Trimming removed 6 bases from V and 5 bases from J; junction bases left unmatched: 5. CDR3 coding DNA: TGTGCCAGCAGCCGGGACAGGGGGAGGGAGACCCAGTACTTC. The encoded protein is CASSRDRGRETQYF.

The chain combines TRBV15 with TRBJ2-2; D unresolved. Trimming left V 0 bases short and J 6 bases short, with 8 bases between. The CDR3 covers 14 residues. CDR1 and CDR2 from the germline V gene are LNHNV and YYDKDF (reference sequence). This chain's CDR3 is CATSRDRFPGELFF. The CDR3 DNA follows: TGTGCCACCAGCAGAGATCGATTTCCCGGGGAGCTGTTTTTT.

In its sample, this clonotype was seen once. J is TRBJ1-2 and V is TRBV29-1; D is possibly TRBD1 (6 bases). This CDR3 region has 15 residues. Germline CDR1 reads SQVTM; CDR2 reads ANQGSEA. V was pared by 3 bases and J by 3 bases, with 17 bases between. The chain's CDR3 is CSVDRGPESDYGYTF. DNA of the CDR3: TGCAGCGTTGACAGGGGACCAGAGTCTGACTATGGCTACACCTTC.

The rearrangement joins TRBV3-1 to TRBJ1-1; D gene uncertain. V lost 2 bases to trimming and J lost 6 bases, with 13 bases between them. The CDR3 consists of 14 residues. In germline, CDR1 is LGHDT, CDR2 YNNKEL (reference sequence). The CDR3 DNA follows: TGTGCCAGCAGCCAATTAGCGGGTGGGGCTGAAGCTTTCTTT. This sequence encodes CASSQLAGGAEAFF.

V usage is TRBV3-1 and J usage is TRBJ2-7; the match to TRBD1 covers 9 bases. The J segment lost 5 bases and the V segment lost 4 bases, leaving 9 bases of the junction unmatched. Looked up from germline, CDR1 is LGHDT and CDR2 is YNNKEL (reference sequence). The CDR3 is 15 amino acids. In DNA form, the CDR3 reads TGTGCCAGCAGCCTCCCCGGGACAGGGATCCACGAGCAGTACTTC. This sequence encodes CASSLPGTGIHEQYF.

The V call is TRBV18, the J call TRBJ1-1; possible D gene TRBD1, 5 bases. The CDR3 runs to 13 residues. CDR1 is KGHSH, CDR2 LQKENI, per germline. V was cut by 8 bases and J by 1 base, with 11 bases left in between. The CDR3 loop is CASGSQGNTEAFF. CDR3 nucleotide sequence: TGTGCCAGCGGATCTCAGGGGAACACTGAAGCTTTCTTT.

This chain joins TRBV3-1 and TRBJ2-5, with 11 positions matching TRBD2. Trimming at V came to 1 base and at J to 9 bases, leaving 13 bases not matched to a gene. Germline CDR1 LGHDT, CDR2 YNNKEL (reference sequence). This CDR3 region has 17 residues. CDR3 DNA sequence: TGTGCCAGCAGCCAAGGCCCTGGGACTAGCGGCTTTGAGGCCCAGTACTTC. Translation: CASSQGPGTSGFEAQYF.

The rearrangement joins TRBV3-1 to TRBJ1-5; D uncertain. The CDR3 runs to 15 residues. V was shortened by 0 bases and J by 4 bases, with 10 bases between the two germline ends. CDR1 and CDR2 from the germline V gene are LGHDT and YNNKEL (reference sequence). CDR3: CASSQDLRDNQPQHF. CDR3 coding DNA: TGTGCCAGCAGCCAAGATTTGAGGGATAATCAGCCCCAGCATTTT.

The gene calls are TRBV9 and TRBJ1-5; D unresolved. Trimming stripped 0 bases from V and 6 bases from J, with 13 bases between. The length of the CDR3 is 15 residues. Germline V gives CDR1 SGDLS, CDR2 YYNGEE. This CDR3 is CASSVGSGNSQPQHF. CDR3 bases: TGTGCCAGCAGCGTAGGGTCAGGAAATTCTCAGCCCCAGCATTTT.

CDR3 in amino acids: CASSQGGFDEQFF. In DNA form, the CDR3 reads TGTGCCAGCAGTCAGGGGGGGTTCGATGAGCAGTTCTTC. The chain is built from TRBV11-3 and TRBJ2-1; D tentatively reads TRBD1 or TRBD2 (7 bases each). Trimming pared 6 bases from V and 8 bases from J, leaving 14 bases between. CDR1 SGHNT and CDR2 YENEEA come from the germline V gene. CDR3 length: 13 amino acids. Full variable domain (remainder filled in from reference TRBV11-3 and TRBJ2-1): EAGVVQSPRYKIIEKKQPVAFWCNPISGHNTLYWYLQNLGQGPELLIRYENEEAVDDSQLPKDRFSAERLKGVDSTLKIQPAELGDSAVYLCASSQGGFDEQFFGPGTRLTVL.

This chain uses TRBV9 with TRBJ2-3, with D possibly TRBD1 on 6 matching bases. Trimming cost V 0 bases and J 0 bases, with 11 bases left between them. Germline V gene lookup returns CDR1 SGDLS and CDR2 YYNGEE. There are 16 residues in the CDR3. The CDR3 coding sequence is TGTGCCAGCAGCGTAGGTGGGGGCACTAGCACAGATACGCAGTATTTT. Its translation: CASSVGGGTSTDTQYF.

V usage is TRBV12-3 or TRBV12-4 and J usage is TRBJ2-5, with D hard to call. Trimming stripped 6 bases from V and 5 bases from J, with 13 bases between. The CDR3 contains 13 residues. CDR3 nucleotide sequence: TGTGCCAGCAGAGACCCGGGTCGTGAGACCCAGTACTTC. Translation: CASRDPGRETQYF.

The chain couples TRBV7-2 to TRBJ1-2; TRBD1 might be the D (5 bases). The ends were cut back, 5 bases at V and 3 bases at J, with 13 bases in the middle. The CDR3 sequence is 14 residues long. The germline V gene encodes CDR1 SGHTA and CDR2 FQGNSA. The CDR3 loop is CASSPSTDHYGYTF. The CDR3 region has the DNA TGTGCCAGCAGCCCGTCGACAGACCACTATGGCTACACCTTC.

The chain has TRBV2 and TRBJ1-5, with D possibly TRBD1 on 6 matching bases. CDR1 and CDR2 (germline): SNHLY, FYNNEI. Trimming pared 5 bases from V and 13 bases from J, leaving 12 bases between. The CDR3 is 11 residues long. For the CDR3, the DNA is TGTGCCAGCAGTCGAATTCAGGGGCAGCATTTT. It is translated as CASSRIQGQHF.

This clonotype appeared a single time. The chain is built from TRBV20-1 and TRBJ1-6; D is perhaps TRBD1 (6 bases). Deletions cut 3 bases from V and 4 bases from J, with 13 bases between. The CDR3 has 15 residues. Germline lookup yields CDR1 DFQATT and CDR2 SNEGSKA (reference sequence). The CDR3 DNA reads TGCAGTGCTAGTCGGGGGGCAGGGTATAATTCACCCCTCCACTTT. This gives the protein CSASRGAGYNSPLHF.